Listed below are T cell receptor beta chains from one sample, sequenced in a study of human T cells and chemical hapten exposure. One entry per CDR3 protein results from TCRdb running MiXCR on the RACE reads. The table lists roughly 190,000 distinct CDR3 sequences, about 20% of them singletons, with under 7% in the top ten. Sample: whole blood, taken in connection with sensitization to the hapten diphenylcyclopropenone (DPC). The receptors were gathered from a woman aged 50 to 60 with alopecia areata. Some clones in this sample may be carry-over from other donors' samples. Each CDR3 is given with its conserved first and last residue. Each record gives: J gene, clone size, V gene, D gene, CDR3 DNA, CDR3 protein. A D gene is named only where the DNA matches it firmly. Clone size, where shown, is once, few, many, or a class for clones that have expanded.

j_gene: TRBJ2-7
abundance: few
v_gene: TRBV27
d_gene: -
CDR3nt: TGTGCCAGCAGTGGCCTCGGGACTGCTTCCTACGAGCAGTACTTC
CDR3aa: CASSGLGTASYEQYF

j_gene: TRBJ2-3
abundance: -
v_gene: TRBV29-1
d_gene: -
CDR3nt: TGCAGCGCCCCGCTTATAACAGGGCATACGCAGTATTTT
CDR3aa: CSAPLITGHTQYF

j_gene: TRBJ1-1
abundance: many
v_gene: TRBV9
d_gene: -
CDR3nt: TGTGCCAGCAGCGTATCTGACAAGAGAGAAGCTTTCTTT
CDR3aa: CASSVSDKREAFF

j_gene: TRBJ2-5
abundance: -
v_gene: TRBV7-9
d_gene: TRBD1
CDR3nt: TGTGCCAGCAGCTTGGGACAGCCCCAAGGAGCCCAGTACTTC
CDR3aa: CASSLGQPQGAQYF

j_gene: TRBJ2-7
abundance: -
v_gene: TRBV6-1
d_gene: -
CDR3nt: TGTGCCAGCAGTGAAGTTTGGGACATGTCCTACGAGCAGTACTTC
CDR3aa: CASSEVWDMSYEQYF

j_gene: TRBJ2-1
abundance: -
v_gene: TRBV12-3/TRBV12-4
d_gene: TRBD1
CDR3nt: TGTGCCAGCAGCTTACAGACAGGGGCCTACAATGAGCAGTTCTTC
CDR3aa: CASSLQTGAYNEQFF

j_gene: TRBJ1-1
abundance: -
v_gene: TRBV10-3
d_gene: -
CDR3nt: TGTGCCACCTTAGGGGTGAGGGGGAACACTGAAGCTTTCTTT
CDR3aa: CATLGVRGNTEAFF

j_gene: TRBJ2-3
abundance: -
v_gene: TRBV9
d_gene: -
CDR3nt: TGTGCCAGCAGCGTTGGTAGCACAGATACGCAGTATTTT
CDR3aa: CASSVGSTDTQYF

j_gene: TRBJ2-7
abundance: -
v_gene: TRBV6-5
d_gene: -
CDR3nt: TGTGCCAGCAGGACGGGTCGTCAGACCTACGAGCAGTACTTC
CDR3aa: CASRTGRQTYEQYF

j_gene: TRBJ2-5
abundance: -
v_gene: TRBV11-2
d_gene: -
CDR3nt: TGTGCCAGCAGCTCAGGGACTGTGGAGACCCAGTACTTC
CDR3aa: CASSSGTVETQYF